The following is a T cell receptor (beta chain) sequence with its context. The record originates from a study of blood T cell repertoires in COVID-19. Study at large: Some COVID-19 samples were acute and others convalescent; all came from the United States, Italy and Spain. From T cells, B-cell-depleted T cells, or PBMCs came the material, which was cDNA or gDNA.

V lost 6 bases and J lost 0, with 17 bases in between. CDR3 length: 16 residues. Germline lookup yields CDR1 SGHAT and CDR2 FQDESV (reference sequence). Here immunoSEQ multiplex PCR was the method, and the copy in TCRdb shows in-frame clones only, minus some. The sample holds over 200,000 clones, roughly 90% seen once. The material sequenced was peripheral blood. The rearrangement links TRBV11-1 to TRBJ1-2; no firm D call. The TCR sequence derives from a human donor in a cohort sampled during active COVID-19. The CDR3 protein is CASSSRPGNANYGYTF. Written as DNA, the CDR3 is TGTGCCAGCAGTTCGAGGCCCGGGAACGCTAACTATGGCTACACCTTC.